A selection of T cell receptor beta chains follows, all from one sample in a study of cytomegalovirus exposure and HLA in healthy donors. The assay was immunoSEQ multiplex PCR, and TCRdb's table has in-frame clones only and misses some. The repertoire table contains 130,000 to 150,000 clones. Sequences were obtained from PBMCs. Source of these receptors: a man aged 35 to 55 in good health and CMV-seronegative. CDR3s include the opening cysteine and the closing phenylalanine or tryptophan. The D gene is left open where the match is weak.

J gene: TRBJ1-1
V gene: TRBV11-2
D gene: .
CDR3 DNA: TGTGCCAGCAGCGTGGGAGGTACAAAACGGGCTTTCTTT
CDR3 protein: CASSVGGTKRAFF

J gene: TRBJ2-7
V gene: TRBV6-5
D gene: .
CDR3 DNA: TGTGCCAGCAGCCGCTACTCCTACGAGCAGTACTTC
CDR3 protein: CASSRYSYEQYF

J gene: TRBJ1-1
V gene: TRBV16
D gene: .
CDR3 DNA: TGTGCCAGCAGCCAAGACCGGGTGAACACTGAAGCTTTCTTT
CDR3 protein: CASSQDRVNTEAFF

J gene: TRBJ1-1
V gene: TRBV10-3
D gene: .
CDR3 DNA: TGTGCCATCACTTGGGAGGCCGAGAAGACTGAAGCTTTCTTT
CDR3 protein: CAITWEAEKTEAFF

J gene: TRBJ2-3
V gene: TRBV5-1
D gene: TRBD2
CDR3 DNA: TGCGCCAGCAGCTCCCGGGGGGGCGGGACAGATACGCAGTATTTT
CDR3 protein: CASSSRGGGTDTQYF

J gene: TRBJ1-1
V gene: TRBV2
D gene: TRBD1
CDR3 DNA: TGTGCCAGCACCCCGACAGGGGTCACTGAAGCTTTCTTT
CDR3 protein: CASTPTGVTEAFF

J gene: TRBJ2-5
V gene: TRBV5-6
D gene: TRBD1
CDR3 DNA: TGTGCCAGCAGCTTGACAGGGGGCGCGGAGACCCAGTACTTC
CDR3 protein: CASSLTGGAETQYF

J gene: TRBJ2-7
V gene: TRBV28
D gene: .
CDR3 DNA: TGTGCCAGCAGTCGCCTCGGGGATGGGAGCTCCTACGAGCAGTACTTC
CDR3 protein: CASSRLGDGSSYEQYF

J gene: TRBJ1-2
V gene: TRBV30
D gene: TRBD1
CDR3 DNA: TGTGCCTGGAGTGTTGGGACAGGGACCTATGGCTACACCTTC
CDR3 protein: CAWSVGTGTYGYTF

J gene: TRBJ2-2
V gene: TRBV7-2
D gene: .
CDR3 DNA: TGTGCCAGCAGCTTAGAGGGGCGGGGCTCAAACACCGGGGAGCTGTTTTTT
CDR3 protein: CASSLEGRGSNTGELFF

J gene: TRBJ2-7
V gene: TRBV7-3
D gene: TRBD2
CDR3 DNA: TGTGCCAGCAGCCCCTCTAGCGGGGGGTCTTACGAGCAGTACTTC
CDR3 protein: CASSPSSGGSYEQYF

J gene: TRBJ2-3
V gene: TRBV29-1
D gene: TRBD2
CDR3 DNA: TGCAGCGTTGCCGGGACTAGCGGGGGGGGTAGCACAGATACGCAGTATTTT
CDR3 protein: CSVAGTSGGGSTDTQYF

J gene: TRBJ1-1
V gene: TRBV7-3
D gene: .
CDR3 DNA: TGTGCCAGCAGATTCAAAGGGGCGGACACTGAAGCTTTCTTT
CDR3 protein: CASRFKGADTEAFF

J gene: TRBJ1-2
V gene: TRBV19
D gene: .
CDR3 DNA: TGTGCCAGTAGCAGCCGGGGTTTTTATGGCTACACCTTC
CDR3 protein: CASSSRGFYGYTF

J gene: TRBJ1-5
V gene: TRBV15
D gene: .
CDR3 DNA: TGTGCCACCAGCCTGGGGGCAAATCAGCCCCAGCATTTT
CDR3 protein: CATSLGANQPQHF

J gene: TRBJ2-7
V gene: TRBV6-1
D gene: TRBD1
CDR3 DNA: TGTGCCAGCGGTTTGCCGGGACAGGCCTACGAGCAGTACTTC
CDR3 protein: CASGLPGQAYEQYF

J gene: TRBJ1-5
V gene: TRBV7-9
D gene: TRBD1
CDR3 DNA: TGTGCCAGCAGCTCATGGACAGGGGGCAATCAGCCCCAGCATTTT
CDR3 protein: CASSSWTGGNQPQHF

J gene: TRBJ2-2
V gene: TRBV5-4
D gene: TRBD1
CDR3 DNA: TGTGCCAGCAGCCCGGACAGGGGGCAGATCGGGGAGCTGTTTTTT
CDR3 protein: CASSPDRGQIGELFF

J gene: TRBJ1-4
V gene: TRBV5-1
D gene: .
CDR3 DNA: TGCGCCAGCAGCTTGGTAAACAGGGACGAAGAAAAACTGTTTTTT
CDR3 protein: CASSLVNRDEEKLFF

J gene: TRBJ1-6
V gene: TRBV5-1
D gene: TRBD1
CDR3 DNA: TGCGCCAGCAGCAGAGAAACAGGGGGCGGTTCACCCCTCCACTTT
CDR3 protein: CASSRETGGGSPLHF

J gene: TRBJ1-5
V gene: TRBV7-2
D gene: TRBD1
CDR3 DNA: TGTGCCAGCAGCCCTGAGGACAGGCACCCCCAGCATTTT
CDR3 protein: CASSPEDRHPQHF

J gene: TRBJ1-2
V gene: TRBV27
D gene: .
CDR3 DNA: TGTGCCAGCAGTCTTCAAGGGAGCTATGGCTACACCTTC
CDR3 protein: CASSLQGSYGYTF

J gene: TRBJ2-5
V gene: TRBV7-3
D gene: .
CDR3 DNA: TGTGCCAGCAGCCCGTACCGTACAGGGATAGAGACCCAGTACTTC
CDR3 protein: CASSPYRTGIETQYF

J gene: TRBJ1-1
V gene: TRBV18
D gene: TRBD1
CDR3 DNA: TGTGCCAGCTCACCGGCAGGGGGGATGAACACTGAAGCTTTCTTT
CDR3 protein: CASSPAGGMNTEAFF

J gene: TRBJ1-1
V gene: TRBV6-5
D gene: TRBD1
CDR3 DNA: TGTGCCAGCCGAAAGGGGGCTTTGTCTGAAGCTTTCTTT
CDR3 protein: CASRKGALSEAFF

J gene: TRBJ2-7
V gene: TRBV14
D gene: .
CDR3 DNA: TGTGCCAGCAGCCAAGAACCGAACAGGCGTTTCTACGAGCAGTACTTC
CDR3 protein: CASSQEPNRRFYEQYF

J gene: TRBJ2-3
V gene: TRBV6-6
D gene: TRBD1
CDR3 DNA: TGTGCCAGCAGTTCGGGACAGGTTCGCACAGATACGCAGTATTTT
CDR3 protein: CASSSGQVRTDTQYF

J gene: TRBJ2-3
V gene: TRBV7-3
D gene: TRBD2
CDR3 DNA: TGTGCCAGCAGCCCCCGAAGGCCCCGATTACAGACTAGCGGGGGGCACACAGATACGCAGTATTTT
CDR3 protein: CASSPRRPRLQTSGGHTDTQYF

J gene: TRBJ1-2
V gene: TRBV7-2
D gene: .
CDR3 DNA: TGTGCCAGCAGCTTAGGCGGATTGGGCTACACCTTC
CDR3 protein: CASSLGGLGYTF

J gene: TRBJ2-1
V gene: TRBV11-3
D gene: .
CDR3 DNA: TGTGCCAGCAGCCCCAATCCCGGGGAACATGAGCAGTTCTTC
CDR3 protein: CASSPNPGEHEQFF

J gene: TRBJ2-5
V gene: TRBV5-1
D gene: TRBD2
CDR3 DNA: TGCGCCAGCAGCTTTGGTAGCGGGGGGCCACAAGAGACCCAGTACTTC
CDR3 protein: CASSFGSGGPQETQYF

J gene: TRBJ2-2
V gene: TRBV9
D gene: TRBD2
CDR3 DNA: TGTGCCAGCAGCGATACCGGGACTAGCGGGGCCACGAACACCGGGGAGCTGTTTTTT
CDR3 protein: CASSDTGTSGATNTGELFF

J gene: TRBJ2-1
V gene: TRBV2
D gene: .
CDR3 DNA: TGTGCCAGCAGTACGACAGCCAATGAGCAGTTCTTC
CDR3 protein: CASSTTANEQFF

J gene: TRBJ1-2
V gene: TRBV20-1
D gene: .
CDR3 DNA: TGCTCCTCAGGGCGCTACACCTTC
CDR3 protein: CSSGRYTF

J gene: TRBJ2-5
V gene: TRBV6-1
D gene: .
CDR3 DNA: TGTGCCAGCAGTGAAGCGGGCAGGGTGTGGGAGACCCAGTACTTC
CDR3 protein: CASSEAGRVWETQYF

J gene: TRBJ2-3
V gene: TRBV27
D gene: TRBD1
CDR3 DNA: TGTGCCAGCAGTTTATATTCAGTGACAGGGGGCACAGATACGCAGTATTTT
CDR3 protein: CASSLYSVTGGTDTQYF

J gene: TRBJ1-2
V gene: TRBV7-9
D gene: .
CDR3 DNA: TGTGCCAGCAGCTTAGGGGGACAATATGGCTACACCTTC
CDR3 protein: CASSLGGQYGYTF

J gene: TRBJ1-2
V gene: TRBV7-2
D gene: .
CDR3 DNA: TGTGCCAGCAGCTTGATGGTCCCTTCAGATAACTATGGCTACACCTTC
CDR3 protein: CASSLMVPSDNYGYTF

J gene: TRBJ1-1
V gene: TRBV10-3
D gene: .
CDR3 DNA: TGTGCCATCAGCCCGACCGAAGGGGCCACTGAAGCTTTCTTT
CDR3 protein: CAISPTEGATEAFF

J gene: TRBJ1-4
V gene: TRBV5-1
D gene: .
CDR3 DNA: TGCGCCAGCAGCTTGGCTGGGGGCCGAGAAAAACTGTTTTTT
CDR3 protein: CASSLAGGREKLFF

J gene: TRBJ1-4
V gene: TRBV10-3
D gene: .
CDR3 DNA: TGTGCCATCAGTGGAGTCACAGGAGTTAATGAAAAACTGTTTTTT
CDR3 protein: CAISGVTGVNEKLFF

J gene: TRBJ1-5
V gene: TRBV5-1
D gene: .
CDR3 DNA: TGCGCCAGCAGCTTGGGGGGGGTTAATCAGCCCCAGCATTTT
CDR3 protein: CASSLGGVNQPQHF

J gene: TRBJ1-5
V gene: TRBV4-2
D gene: .
CDR3 DNA: TGTGCCAGCAGCTCCCGACCCGGGGATCAGCCCCAGCATTTT
CDR3 protein: CASSSRPGDQPQHF

J gene: TRBJ1-1
V gene: TRBV2
D gene: TRBD1
CDR3 DNA: TGTGCCAGCAATCCGACAGGGGCGGGCACTGAAGCTTTCTTT
CDR3 protein: CASNPTGAGTEAFF

J gene: TRBJ1-3
V gene: TRBV6-1
D gene: TRBD1
CDR3 DNA: TGTGCCAGCAGTCGGACAGGGAAAGGAAACACCATATATTTT
CDR3 protein: CASSRTGKGNTIYF

J gene: TRBJ2-7
V gene: TRBV28
D gene: .
CDR3 DNA: TGTGCCAGCAGTCCCGGGGACAACATCTCCTACGAGCAGTACTTC
CDR3 protein: CASSPGDNISYEQYF

J gene: TRBJ2-3
V gene: TRBV7-9
D gene: TRBD2
CDR3 DNA: TGTGCCAGCAGCTCTCCGGACGGGGGGGCTAGCACAGATACGCAGTATTTT
CDR3 protein: CASSSPDGGASTDTQYF

J gene: TRBJ2-7
V gene: TRBV5-1
D gene: .
CDR3 DNA: TGCGCCAGCAGCCCGGACACGGACTACGAGCAGTACTTC
CDR3 protein: CASSPDTDYEQYF

J gene: TRBJ2-2
V gene: TRBV5-5
D gene: .
CDR3 DNA: TGTGCCAGCAGCTCGCAGTGGGAGCTGTTTTTT
CDR3 protein: CASSSQWELFF

J gene: TRBJ1-1
V gene: TRBV29-1
D gene: TRBD1
CDR3 DNA: TGCAGCGTTGCAGGGGGAATGAACACTGAAGCTTTCTTT
CDR3 protein: CSVAGGMNTEAFF

J gene: TRBJ1-1
V gene: TRBV19
D gene: .
CDR3 DNA: TGTGCCAGTCAACCCGGGGATTTACCCGTCACTGAAGCTTTCTTT
CDR3 protein: CASQPGDLPVTEAFF

J gene: TRBJ2-7
V gene: TRBV9
D gene: TRBD2
CDR3 DNA: TGTGCCAGCAGCGGAGGGAGCGGGGGTAGCTACGAGCAGTACTTC
CDR3 protein: CASSGGSGGSYEQYF

J gene: TRBJ2-5
V gene: TRBV11-2
D gene: .
CDR3 DNA: TGTGCCAGCGGGCAGGTCCAAGAGACCCAGTACTTC
CDR3 protein: CASGQVQETQYF

J gene: TRBJ2-7
V gene: TRBV6-5
D gene: TRBD1
CDR3 DNA: TGTGCCAGCAGTCGGACAGGGTCGGACGAGCAGTACTTC
CDR3 protein: CASSRTGSDEQYF

J gene: TRBJ1-1
V gene: TRBV5-1
D gene: TRBD1
CDR3 DNA: TGCGCCAGCAGCGCCGGGACAGGGTACACTGAAGCTTTCTTT
CDR3 protein: CASSAGTGYTEAFF

J gene: TRBJ2-3
V gene: TRBV5-7
D gene: .
CDR3 DNA: TGTGCCAGCAGCACGCCGCGGGACAGAGGCACAGATACGCAGTATTTT
CDR3 protein: CASSTPRDRGTDTQYF

J gene: TRBJ2-5
V gene: TRBV7-6
D gene: TRBD2
CDR3 DNA: TGTGCCAGCAGCCGTCTCGCGGGGGGTACAAATAAAGAGACCCAGTACTTC
CDR3 protein: CASSRLAGGTNKETQYF

J gene: TRBJ1-4
V gene: TRBV6-1
D gene: .
CDR3 DNA: TGTGCCAGCAGTGAAGCAATAGGGGCGGAAGGAAAACTGTTTTTT
CDR3 protein: CASSEAIGAEGKLFF

J gene: TRBJ2-3
V gene: TRBV27
D gene: TRBD1
CDR3 DNA: TGTGCCAGCAGGACACAGGGGGAGACAGATACGCAGTATTTT
CDR3 protein: CASRTQGETDTQYF

J gene: TRBJ1-2
V gene: TRBV5-1
D gene: TRBD1
CDR3 DNA: TGCGCCAGCAGAGGGGGCCTAGCTAACTATGGCTACACCTTC
CDR3 protein: CASRGGLANYGYTF